These 4 T cell receptor beta chains came from one sample sequenced in a study of T cell repertoires in Merkel cell carcinoma. The repertoire was sequenced with immunoSEQ multiplex PCR; TCRdb's copy has only in-frame clones and lacks some. This sample has 11,000 to 15,000 clones, with approximately 80% found just once. What was sequenced was tumor tissue. The receptors derive from an adult with Merkel cell carcinoma.

The V gene is TRBV11-1, the J gene TRBJ2-3, with D perhaps TRBD1 (6 bases). This CDR3 contains 13 residues. Germline CDR1 is SGHAT and CDR2 is FQDESV (reference sequence). V lost 3 bases and J lost 6, with 10 bases in between. CDR3 nucleotides: TGTGCCAGCAGCTTCTTGAGGGGGGATACGCAGTATTTT. It translates to CASSFLRGDTQYF.

The chain uses TRBV6-5 and TRBJ1-1; 7 positions match TRBD1. Losses at the gene ends were 2 bases for V and 6 bases for J; bases not matched to a gene: 12. Germline CDR1 and CDR2: MNHEY and SVGAGI. This CDR3 comprises 16 residues. The CDR3 protein is CASSYGRQGDAAEAFF. The CDR3 bases are TGTGCCAGCAGTTACGGAAGACAGGGAGACGCTGCTGAAGCTTTCTTT.

V and J are TRBV29-1 and TRBJ2-5, with 7 bases that match TRBD2. Germline V lookup: CDR1 SQVTM, CDR2 ANQGSEA. This CDR3 is built from 12 residues. J was trimmed by 5 bases and V by 4 bases; bases with no gene match: 4. CDR3 nucleotide sequence: TGCAGCGTTGGAGGACTAGTTGAGACCCAGTACTTC. It translates to CSVGGLVETQYF.

The V and J genes are TRBV7-2 and TRBJ1-1; D unclear. This CDR3 contains 15 residues. Germline-derived CDR1 and CDR2 are SGHTA and FQGNSA. Trimming removed 5 bases from V and 5 bases from J, with 18 bases in between. The CDR3 bases are TGTGCCAGCAGCGTAGGACGCGCCCCCTTAACTGAAGCTTTCTTT. Protein sequence: CASSVGRAPLTEAFF. The entire variable domain, with the rest obtained from reference TRBV7-2 and TRBJ1-1, is as follows: GAGVSQSPSNKVTEKGKDVELRCDPISGHTALYWYRQSLGQGLEFLIYFQGNSAPDKSGLPSDRFSAERTGGSVSTLTIQRTQQEDSAVYLCASSVGRAPLTEAFFGQGTRLTVV.